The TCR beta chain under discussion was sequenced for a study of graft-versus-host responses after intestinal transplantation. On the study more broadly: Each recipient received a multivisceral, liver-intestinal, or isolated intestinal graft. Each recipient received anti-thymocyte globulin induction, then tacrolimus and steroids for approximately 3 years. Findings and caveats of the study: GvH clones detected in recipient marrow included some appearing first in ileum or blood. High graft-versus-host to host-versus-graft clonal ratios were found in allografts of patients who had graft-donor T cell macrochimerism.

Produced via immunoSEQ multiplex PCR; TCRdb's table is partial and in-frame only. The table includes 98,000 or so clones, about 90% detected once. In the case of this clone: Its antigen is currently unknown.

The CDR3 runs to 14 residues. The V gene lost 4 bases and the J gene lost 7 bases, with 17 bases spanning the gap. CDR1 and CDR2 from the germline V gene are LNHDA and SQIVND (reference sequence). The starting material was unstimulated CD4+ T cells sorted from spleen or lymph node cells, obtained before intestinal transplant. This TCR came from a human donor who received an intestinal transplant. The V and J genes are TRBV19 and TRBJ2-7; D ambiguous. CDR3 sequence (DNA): TGTGCCAGTAGTAAAAGGGCAGCCGTTTGGGAGCAGTACTTC. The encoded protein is CASSKRAAVWEQYF.